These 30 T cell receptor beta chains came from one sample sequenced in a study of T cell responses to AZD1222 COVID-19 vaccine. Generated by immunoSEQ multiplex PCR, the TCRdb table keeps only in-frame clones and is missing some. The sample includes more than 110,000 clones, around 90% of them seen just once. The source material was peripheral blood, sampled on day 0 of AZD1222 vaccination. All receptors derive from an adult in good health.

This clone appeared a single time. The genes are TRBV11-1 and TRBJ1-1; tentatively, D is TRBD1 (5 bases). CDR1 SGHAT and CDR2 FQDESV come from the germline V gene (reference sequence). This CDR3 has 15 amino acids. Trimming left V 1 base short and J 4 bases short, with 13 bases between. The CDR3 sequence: CASSLGQGVVTEAFF. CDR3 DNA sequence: TGTGCCAGCAGCTTAGGGCAGGGAGTAGTCACTGAAGCTTTCTTT.

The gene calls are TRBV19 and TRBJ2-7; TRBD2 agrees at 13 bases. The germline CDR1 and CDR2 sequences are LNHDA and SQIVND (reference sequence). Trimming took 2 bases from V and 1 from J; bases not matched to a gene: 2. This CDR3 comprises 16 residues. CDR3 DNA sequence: TGTGCCAGTAGTATAAGGACTAGCGGGAGTTCCTACGAGCAGTACTTC. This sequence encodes CASSIRTSGSSYEQYF.

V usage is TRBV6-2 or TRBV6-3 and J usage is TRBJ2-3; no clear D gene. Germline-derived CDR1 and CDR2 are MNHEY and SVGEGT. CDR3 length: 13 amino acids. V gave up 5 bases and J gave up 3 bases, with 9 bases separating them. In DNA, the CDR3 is TGTGCCAGCAGTATCCGTGAGACAGATACGCAGTATTTT. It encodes CASSIRETDTQYF.

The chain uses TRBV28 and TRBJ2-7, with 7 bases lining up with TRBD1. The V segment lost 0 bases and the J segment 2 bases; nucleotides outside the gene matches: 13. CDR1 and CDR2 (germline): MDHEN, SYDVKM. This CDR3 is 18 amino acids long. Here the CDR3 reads CASSLWRLRQGSTYEQYF. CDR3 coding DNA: TGTGCCAGCAGTTTATGGAGATTAAGACAGGGAAGCACCTACGAGCAGTACTTC.

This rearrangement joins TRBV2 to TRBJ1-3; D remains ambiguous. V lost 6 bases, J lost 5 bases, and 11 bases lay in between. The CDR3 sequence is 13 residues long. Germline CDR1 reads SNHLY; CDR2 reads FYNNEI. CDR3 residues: CASRPPERNTIYF. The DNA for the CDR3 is TGTGCCAGCAGGCCCCCTGAGAGAAACACCATATATTTT.

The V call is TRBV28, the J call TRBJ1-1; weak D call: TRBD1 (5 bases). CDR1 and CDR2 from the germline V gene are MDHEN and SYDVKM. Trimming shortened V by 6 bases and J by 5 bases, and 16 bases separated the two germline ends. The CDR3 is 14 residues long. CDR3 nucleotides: TGTGCCAGCAGCACAACGGGGGATGTGACTGAAGCTTTCTTT. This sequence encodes CASSTTGDVTEAFF.

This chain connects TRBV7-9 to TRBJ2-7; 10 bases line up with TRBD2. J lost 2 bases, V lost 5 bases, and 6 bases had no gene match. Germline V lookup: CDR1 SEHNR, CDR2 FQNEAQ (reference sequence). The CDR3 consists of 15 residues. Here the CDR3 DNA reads TGTGCCAGCAGCCTCTTACTAGCGGGAACCTACGAGCAGTACTTC. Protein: CASSLLLAGTYEQYF. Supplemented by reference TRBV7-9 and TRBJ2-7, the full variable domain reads DTGVSQNPRHKITKRGQNVTFRCDPISEHNRLYWYRQTLGQGPEFLTYFQNEAQLEKSRLLSDRFSAERPKGSFSTLEIQRTEQGDSAMYLCASSLLLAGTYEQYFGPGTRLTVT.

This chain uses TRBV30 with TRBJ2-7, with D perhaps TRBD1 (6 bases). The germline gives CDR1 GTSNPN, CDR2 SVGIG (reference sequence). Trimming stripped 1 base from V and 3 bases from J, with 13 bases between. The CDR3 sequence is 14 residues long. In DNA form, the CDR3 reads TGTGCCTGGAGTGCCGGACAGAGTTTCTACGAGCAGTACTTC. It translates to CAWSAGQSFYEQYF.

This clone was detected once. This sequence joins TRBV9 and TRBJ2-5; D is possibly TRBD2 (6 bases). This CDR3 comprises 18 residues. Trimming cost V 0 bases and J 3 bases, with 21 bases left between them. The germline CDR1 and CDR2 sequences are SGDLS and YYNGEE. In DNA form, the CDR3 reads TGTGCCAGCAGCGTAGCCCCCGTGGGAGGACTGGGGAAAGAGACCCAGTACTTC. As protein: CASSVAPVGGLGKETQYF.

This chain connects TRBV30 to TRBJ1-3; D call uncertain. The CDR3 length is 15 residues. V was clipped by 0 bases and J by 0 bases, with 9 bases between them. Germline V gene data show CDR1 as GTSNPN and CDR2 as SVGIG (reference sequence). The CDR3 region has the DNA TGTGCCTGGAGTGTTCTAGGAAGCTCTGGAAACACCATATATTTT. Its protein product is CAWSVLGSSGNTIYF.

CDR3 protein: CASSSDAGTGVLRGYTF. In nucleotides, the CDR3 is TGTGCCAGCAGCTCTGACGCAGGGACAGGGGTTCTCCGGGGCTACACCTTC. This chain links TRBV5-5 with TRBJ1-2; 10 bases map to TRBD1. This CDR3 has 17 residues. The germline CDR1 and CDR2 sequences are SGHKS and YYEKEE (reference sequence). Trimming at V came to 3 bases and at J to 8 bases, leaving 16 bases not matched to a gene. The full variable domain, in which reference TRBV5-5 and TRBJ1-2 provide the parts outside the CDR3, is DAGVTQSPTHLIKTRGQQVTLRCSPISGHKSVSWYQQVLGQGPQFIFQYYEKEERGRGNFPDRFSARQFPNYSSELNVNALLLGDSALYLCASSSDAGTGVLRGYTFGSGTRLTVV.

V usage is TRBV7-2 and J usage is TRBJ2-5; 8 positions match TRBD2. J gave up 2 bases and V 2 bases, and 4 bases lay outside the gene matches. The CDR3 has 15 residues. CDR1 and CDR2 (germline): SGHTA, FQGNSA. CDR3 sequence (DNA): TGTGCCAGCAGCTTATCTCCTAGCGGGCAAGAGACCCAGTACTTC. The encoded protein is CASSLSPSGQETQYF.

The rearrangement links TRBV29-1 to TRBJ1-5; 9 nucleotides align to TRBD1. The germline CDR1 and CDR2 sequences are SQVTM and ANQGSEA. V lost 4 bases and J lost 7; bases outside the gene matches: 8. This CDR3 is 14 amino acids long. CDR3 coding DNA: TGCAGCGTTGGCCAGGACAGGGGAATACAGCCCCAGCATTTT. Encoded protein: CSVGQDRGIQPQHF.

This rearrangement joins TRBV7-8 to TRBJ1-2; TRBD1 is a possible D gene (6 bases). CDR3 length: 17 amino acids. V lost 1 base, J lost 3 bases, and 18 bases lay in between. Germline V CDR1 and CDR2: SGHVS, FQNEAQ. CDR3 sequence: CASSLGGGYTNYYGYTF. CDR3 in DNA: TGTGCCAGCAGCTTAGGGGGGGGCTACACCAATTACTATGGCTACACCTTC.

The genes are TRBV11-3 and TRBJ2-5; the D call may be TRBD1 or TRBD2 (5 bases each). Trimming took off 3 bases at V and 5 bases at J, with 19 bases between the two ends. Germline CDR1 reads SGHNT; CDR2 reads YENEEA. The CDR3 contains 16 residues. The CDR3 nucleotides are TGTGCCAGCAGCTTCCCCGGGACCCCGACGGGGGAGACCCAGTACTTC. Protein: CASSFPGTPTGETQYF.

The CDR3 loop reads CASSYSRSSNEQFF. The CDR3 bases are TGTGCCAGCAGTTACTCGCGGTCATCGAATGAGCAGTTCTTC. V and J are TRBV6-2 or TRBV6-3 and TRBJ2-1; D is unclear. The CDR3 has 14 amino acids. Trimming stripped 0 bases from V and 7 bases from J, with 10 bases between. The germline CDR1 and CDR2 sequences are MNHEY and SVGEGT.

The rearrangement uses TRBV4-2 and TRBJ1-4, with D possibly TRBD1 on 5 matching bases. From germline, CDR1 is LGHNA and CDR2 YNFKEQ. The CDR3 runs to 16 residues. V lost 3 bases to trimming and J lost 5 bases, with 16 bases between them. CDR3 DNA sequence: TGTGCCAGCAGCCAGGCTACTAGAGACAGCAATGAAAAACTGTTTTTT. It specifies CASSQATRDSNEKLFF.

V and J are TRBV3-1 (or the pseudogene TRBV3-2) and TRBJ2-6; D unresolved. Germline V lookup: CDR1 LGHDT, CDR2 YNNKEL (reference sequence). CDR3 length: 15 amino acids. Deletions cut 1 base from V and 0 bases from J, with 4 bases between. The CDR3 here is CASSQAASGANVLTF. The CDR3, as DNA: TGTGCCAGCAGCCAAGCGGCCTCTGGGGCCAACGTCCTGACTTTC.

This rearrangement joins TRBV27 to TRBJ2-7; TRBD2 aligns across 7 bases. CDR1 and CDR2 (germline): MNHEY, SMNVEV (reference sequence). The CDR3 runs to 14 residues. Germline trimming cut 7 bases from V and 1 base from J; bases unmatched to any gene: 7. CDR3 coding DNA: TGTGCCAGCAAAGTAAGCGGGGCTTCCTACGAGCAGTACTTC. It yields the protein CASKVSGASYEQYF.

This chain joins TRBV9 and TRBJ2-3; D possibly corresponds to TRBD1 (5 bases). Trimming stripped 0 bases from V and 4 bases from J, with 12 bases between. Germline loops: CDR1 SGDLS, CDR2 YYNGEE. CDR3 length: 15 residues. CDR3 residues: CASSVAPRAPDTQYF. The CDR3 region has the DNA TGTGCCAGCAGCGTAGCTCCCAGGGCCCCAGATACGCAGTATTTT.

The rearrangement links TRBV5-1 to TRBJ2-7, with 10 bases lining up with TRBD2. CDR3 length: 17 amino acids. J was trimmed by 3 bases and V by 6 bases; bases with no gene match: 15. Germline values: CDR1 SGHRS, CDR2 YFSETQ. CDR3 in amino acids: CASTIDPGRLAGYEQYF. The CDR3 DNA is TGCGCCAGCACTATCGACCCCGGCAGACTAGCGGGCTACGAGCAGTACTTC.

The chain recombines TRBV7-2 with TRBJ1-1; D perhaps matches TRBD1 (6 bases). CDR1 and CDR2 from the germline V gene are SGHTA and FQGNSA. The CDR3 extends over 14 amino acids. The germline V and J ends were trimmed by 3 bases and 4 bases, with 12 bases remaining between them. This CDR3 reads CASSLDSAGTEAFF. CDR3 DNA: TGTGCCAGCAGCTTGGACAGCGCGGGCACTGAAGCTTTCTTT.

CDR3 region: CASSLDSEQYF. Here the CDR3 DNA reads TGTGCCAGCAGCTTGGACAGCGAGCAGTACTTC. The V call is TRBV5-6, the J call TRBJ2-7, with unresolved D. Germline CDR1 is SGHDT and CDR2 is YYEEEE. The CDR3 has 11 residues. V gave up 0 bases and J gave up 6 bases, with 4 bases separating them.

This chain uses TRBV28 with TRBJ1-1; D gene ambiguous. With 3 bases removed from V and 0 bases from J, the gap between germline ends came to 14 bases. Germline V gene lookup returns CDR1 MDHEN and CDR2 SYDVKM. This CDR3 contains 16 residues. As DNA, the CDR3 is TGTGCCAGCAGTTTGAACGGGGAGCGGGTGAACACTGAAGCTTTCTTT. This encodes CASSLNGERVNTEAFF.

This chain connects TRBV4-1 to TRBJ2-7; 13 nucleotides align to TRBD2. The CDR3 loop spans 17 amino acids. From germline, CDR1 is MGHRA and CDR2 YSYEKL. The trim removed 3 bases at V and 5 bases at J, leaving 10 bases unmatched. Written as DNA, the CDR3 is TGCGCCAGCAGCCAGGGTGGGACTAGCGGGACACTGAACGAGCAGTACTTC. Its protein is CASSQGGTSGTLNEQYF.

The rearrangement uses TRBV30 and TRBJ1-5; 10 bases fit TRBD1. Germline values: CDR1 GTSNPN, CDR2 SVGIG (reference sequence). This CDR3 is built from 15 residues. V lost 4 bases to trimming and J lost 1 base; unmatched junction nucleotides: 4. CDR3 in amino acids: CAWTTGQGSNQPQHF. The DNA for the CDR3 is TGTGCCTGGACCACGGGACAGGGGAGCAATCAGCCCCAGCATTTT.

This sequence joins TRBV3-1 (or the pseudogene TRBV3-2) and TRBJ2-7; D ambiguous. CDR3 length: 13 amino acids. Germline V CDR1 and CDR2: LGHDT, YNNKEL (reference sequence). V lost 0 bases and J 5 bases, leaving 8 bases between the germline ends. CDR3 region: CASSQETWHEQYF. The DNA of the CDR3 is TGTGCCAGCAGCCAAGAAACTTGGCACGAGCAGTACTTC.

The CDR3 DNA follows: TGTGCCAGCACCATGGGGACAGGCTCAGCGAGTTATAGCAATCAGCCCCAGCATTTT. This encodes CASTMGTGSASYSNQPQHF. The chain links TRBV7-9 to TRBJ1-5, with 8 bases lining up with TRBD1. Trimming at V came to 7 bases and at J to 0 bases, leaving 17 bases not matched to a gene. Germline V CDR1 and CDR2: SEHNR, FQNEAQ (reference sequence). The CDR3 is 19 residues long.

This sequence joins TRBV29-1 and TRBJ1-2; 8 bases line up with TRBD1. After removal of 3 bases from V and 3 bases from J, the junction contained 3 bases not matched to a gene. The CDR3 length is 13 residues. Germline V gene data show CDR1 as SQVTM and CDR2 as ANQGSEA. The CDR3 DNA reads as TGCAGCGTTGAGGAGGACAGGGACTATGGCTACACCTTC. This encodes CSVEEDRDYGYTF. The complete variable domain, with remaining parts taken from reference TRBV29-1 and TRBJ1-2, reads SAVISQKPSRDICQRGTSLTIQCQVDSQVTMMFWYRQQPGQSLTLIATANQGSEATYESGFVIDKFPISRPNLTFSTLTVSNMSPEDSSIYLCSVEEDRDYGYTFGSGTRLTVV.

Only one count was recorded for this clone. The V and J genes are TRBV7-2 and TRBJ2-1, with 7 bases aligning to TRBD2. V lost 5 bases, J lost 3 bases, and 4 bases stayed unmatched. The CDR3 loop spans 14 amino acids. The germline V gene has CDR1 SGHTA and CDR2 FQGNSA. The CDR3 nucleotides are TGTGCCAGCAGCCGCAGCGGGGACTACAATGAGCAGTTCTTC. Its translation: CASSRSGDYNEQFF.